The 6 T cell receptor beta chains below were found in one sample sequenced in a study of control samples from healthy donors and cancer patients. TCRdb's table, derived via immunoSEQ multiplex PCR, lists solely in-frame clones and lacks some. The sample carries about 160,000 clones, about 90% recorded once. The specimen was blood. The receptors stem from a woman under 40 in good health.

The J gene is TRBJ1-1, the V gene TRBV14, with 8 nucleotides matching TRBD1. J gave up 6 bases and V 1 base, and 7 bases lay outside the gene matches. The CDR3 runs 15 residues. Germline V gene data show CDR1 as SGHDN and CDR2 as FVKESK. The CDR3 nucleotides read TGTGCCAGCAGCCAAGGCCGGGACAGGAGGGCTGAAGCTTTCTTT. Translation: CASSQGRDRRAEAFF.

The chain employs TRBV20-1 and TRBJ1-1, with no clear D. The germline V gene encodes CDR1 DFQATT and CDR2 SNEGSKA (reference sequence). V was clipped by 5 bases and J by 4 bases, with 8 bases between them. CDR3 length equals 11 residues. The CDR3, as DNA: TGCAGTGCTTTAAAAGCCACTGAAGCTTTCTTT. As protein: CSALKATEAFF.

The chain joins TRBV19 to TRBJ2-1; 10 bases agree with TRBD2. CDR1 is LNHDA, CDR2 SQIVND, per germline (reference sequence). The length of the CDR3 is 15 residues. The V segment lost 6 bases and the J segment 2 bases; nucleotides outside the gene matches: 4. The CDR3 coding sequence is TGTGCCAGTAGCGTAGCGGGAGGTCCCTACAATGAGCAGTTCTTC. This gives the protein CASSVAGGPYNEQFF.

The chain employs TRBV7-8 and TRBJ1-1; D unclear. Germline V gives CDR1 SGHVS, CDR2 FQNEAQ. The V end was cut by 0 bases, the J end by 1 base, with 9 bases between. CDR3 length equals 15 residues. In DNA form, the CDR3 reads TGTGCCAGCAGCTTAGCGCCGGACGCGAACACTGAAGCTTTCTTT. It translates to CASSLAPDANTEAFF.

The chain couples TRBV2 to TRBJ2-7, with 7 bases fitting TRBD2. The germline V gene has CDR1 SNHLY and CDR2 FYNNEI. J gave up 3 bases and V 5 bases, and 13 bases lay outside the gene matches. This CDR3 has 16 residues. The CDR3 region is CASSLYPSGEGYEQYF. In DNA, the CDR3 is TGTGCCAGCAGTCTTTATCCATCCGGGGAGGGCTACGAGCAGTACTTC.

Here the CDR3 DNA reads TGTGCCAGCAGTAGGACAGGCTTTCAGCCCCAGCATTTT. This translates into CASSRTGFQPQHF. The V call is TRBV28, the J call TRBJ1-5; 7 nucleotides align to TRBD1. The CDR3 runs to 13 residues. The germline V gene encodes CDR1 MDHEN and CDR2 SYDVKM. The junction had 4 bases not matched to a gene; V was cut back by 5 bases and J by 6 bases.